This T cell receptor (beta chain) was identified in a study of CD8+ T cells in alopecia areata. RNA was isolated and reverse transcribed to cDNA, the sequencing template. TCRdb keeps only in-frame clones here, not all; method: immunoSEQ multiplex PCR. This table has 35,000 to 45,000 clones, 45% to 70% appearing once. By share, this clone ranks as medium-sized. V was pared by 5 bases and J by 3 bases, with 11 bases of the junction left unmatched. The CDR3 loop spans 19 amino acids. Germline CDR1 reads MDHEN; CDR2 reads SYDVKM. Sorting separated CD25+CD127- cells from the CD4+ cells of 5 or 6 patients. V and J are TRBV28 and TRBJ2-3, with 16 bases lining up with TRBD2. The clonotype originates from a human donor with alopecia areata. Sequenced material: CD4+ Tregs sorted from blood. The CDR3 loop reads CASSPLQGLAGGLTDTQYF. The CDR3 DNA follows: TGTGCCAGCAGTCCTCTTCAGGGACTAGCGGGAGGGCTGACAGATACGCAGTATTTT. The full variable domain, in which reference TRBV28 and TRBJ2-3 provide the parts outside the CDR3, is DVKVTQSSRYLVKRTGEKVFLECVQDMDHENMFWYRQDPGLGLRLIYFSYDVKMKEKGDIPEGYSVSREKKERFSLILESASTNQTSMYLCASSPLQGLAGGLTDTQYFGPGTRLTVL.